This paragraph covers one TCR beta chain sequence. Vbeta (60) and Jbeta (13) primers were used in the PCR. Profiled with immunoSEQ multiplex PCR; TCRdb holds only in-frame clones, not every one. Among approximately 110,000 clones, around 80% were seen once, and the ten largest hold about 3%. These data are taken from a study of cytomegalovirus exposure and HLA in healthy donors. Sequencing used PBMCs. The receptor's source is a woman between 40 and 55 years old in good health and CMV-seronegative.

Written as DNA, the CDR3 is TGTGCCAGCAGCTTAGGAATCGGCCGGGGAGAGACCCAGTACTTC. Translated, it gives CASSLGIGRGETQYF. This chain uses TRBV7-2 with TRBJ2-5; maybe TRBD2 (5 bases). Per germline, CDR1 SGHTA and CDR2 FQGNSA. The V gene lost 1 base and the J gene lost 4 bases, with 13 bases spanning the gap. The CDR3 contains 15 residues.